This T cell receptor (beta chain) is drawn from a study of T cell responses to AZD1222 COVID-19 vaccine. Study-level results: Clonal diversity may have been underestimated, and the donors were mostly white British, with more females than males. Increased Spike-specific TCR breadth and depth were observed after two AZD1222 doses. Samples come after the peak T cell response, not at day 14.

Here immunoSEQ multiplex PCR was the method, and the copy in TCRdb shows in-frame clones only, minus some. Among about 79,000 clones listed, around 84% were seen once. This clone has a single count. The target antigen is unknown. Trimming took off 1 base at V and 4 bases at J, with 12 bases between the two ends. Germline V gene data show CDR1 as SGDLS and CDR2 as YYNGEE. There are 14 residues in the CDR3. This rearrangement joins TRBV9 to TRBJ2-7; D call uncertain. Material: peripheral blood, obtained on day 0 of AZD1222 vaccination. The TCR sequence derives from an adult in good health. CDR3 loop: CASSVTSSPYEQYF. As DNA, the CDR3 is TGTGCCAGCAGCGTAACCAGCAGCCCGTACGAGCAGTACTTC.